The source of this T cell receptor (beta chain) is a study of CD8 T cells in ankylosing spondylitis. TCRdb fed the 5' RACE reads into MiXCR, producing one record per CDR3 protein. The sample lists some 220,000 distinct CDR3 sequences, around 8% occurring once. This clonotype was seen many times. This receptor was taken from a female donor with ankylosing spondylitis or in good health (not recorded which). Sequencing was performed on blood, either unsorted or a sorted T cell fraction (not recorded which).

DNA of the CDR3: TGTGCCAGCAGTTATGGGACTAGCAACTTCTTC. Residues: CASSYGTSNFF. V and J are TRBV6-2 or TRBV6-3 and TRBJ2-1; 9 bases align to TRBD2. Unmatched junction bases numbered 4, after V lost 3 bases and J lost 16 bases. Per the germline V gene, CDR1 is MNHEY and CDR2 is SVGEGT. CDR3 length: 11 residues.